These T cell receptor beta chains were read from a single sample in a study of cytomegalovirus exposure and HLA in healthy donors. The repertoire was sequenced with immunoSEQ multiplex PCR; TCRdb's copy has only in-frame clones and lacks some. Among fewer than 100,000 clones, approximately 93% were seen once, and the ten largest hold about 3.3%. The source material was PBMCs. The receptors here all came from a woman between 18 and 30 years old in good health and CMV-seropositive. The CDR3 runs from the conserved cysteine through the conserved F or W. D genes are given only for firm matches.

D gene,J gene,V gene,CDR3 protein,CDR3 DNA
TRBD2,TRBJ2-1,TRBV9,CASKRGGDLSEQFF,TGTGCCAGCAAACGGGGGGGAGACCTCAGTGAGCAGTTCTTC
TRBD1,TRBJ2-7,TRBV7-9,CASSLRTGGEDYEQYF,TGTGCCAGCAGCTTAAGGACAGGGGGTGAGGACTACGAGCAGTACTTC
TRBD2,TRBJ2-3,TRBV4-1,CASSFGLAGLSSTDTQYF,TGCGCCAGCAGCTTCGGACTAGCGGGACTCTCGAGCACAGATACGCAGTATTTT
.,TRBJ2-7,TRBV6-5,CASSDRWSSYEQYF,TGTGCCAGCAGTGACCGCTGGAGCTCCTACGAGCAGTACTTC
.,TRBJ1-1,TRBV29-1,CSVESSSTSNTEAFF,TGCAGCGTTGAATCTTCGTCCACTTCGAACACTGAAGCTTTCTTT
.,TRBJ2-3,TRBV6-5,CASGLTGTDTQYF,TGTGCCAGCGGACTAACCGGCACAGATACGCAGTATTTT
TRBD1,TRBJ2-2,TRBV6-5,CASRMTGKRHGELFF,TGTGCCAGCAGGATGACAGGGAAGAGGCACGGGGAGCTGTTTTTT
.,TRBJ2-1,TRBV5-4,CASSRNNQGNEQFF,TGTGCCAGCAGCCGAAACAACCAGGGCAATGAGCAGTTCTTC
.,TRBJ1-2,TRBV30,CAWSAGDLYGYTF,TGTGCCTGGAGCGCAGGGGATCTCTATGGCTACACCTTC
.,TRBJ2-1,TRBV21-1,CASSKESGSEQFF,TGTGCCAGCAGCAAAGAAAGCGGGTCTGAGCAGTTCTTC
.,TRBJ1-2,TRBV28,CASRNDGNYGYTF,TGTGCCAGCAGAAACGACGGGAACTATGGCTACACCTTC
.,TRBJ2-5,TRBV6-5,CASSPGVSTQYF,TGTGCCAGCAGCCCCGGGGTGTCGACCCAGTACTTC
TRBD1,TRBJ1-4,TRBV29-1,CSVVQQGGVNEKLFF,TGCAGCGTCGTACAGCAGGGGGGCGTTAATGAAAAACTGTTTTTT